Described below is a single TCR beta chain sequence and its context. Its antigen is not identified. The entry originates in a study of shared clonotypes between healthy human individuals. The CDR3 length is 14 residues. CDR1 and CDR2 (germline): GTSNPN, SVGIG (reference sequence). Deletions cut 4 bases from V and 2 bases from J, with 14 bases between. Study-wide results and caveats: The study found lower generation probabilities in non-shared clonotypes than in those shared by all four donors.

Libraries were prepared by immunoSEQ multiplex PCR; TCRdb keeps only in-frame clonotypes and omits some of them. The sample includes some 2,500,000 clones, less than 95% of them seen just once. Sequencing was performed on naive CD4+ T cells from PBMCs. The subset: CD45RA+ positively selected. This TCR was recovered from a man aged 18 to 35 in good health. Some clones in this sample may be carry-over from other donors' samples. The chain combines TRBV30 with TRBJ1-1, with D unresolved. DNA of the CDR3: TGTGCCTGGATAAGTTTTTTGCGAAACACTGAAGCTTTCTTT. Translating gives CAWISFLRNTEAFF.